These T cell receptor beta chains were read from a single sample in a study of blood T cell repertoires in COVID-19. Using immunoSEQ multiplex PCR, the repertoire was profiled, and TCRdb retains in-frame clones only, with some absent. The table lists about 200,000 clones, 86% of them singletons. The source material was PBMCs or T cells enriched from blood (not recorded which). Every receptor here comes from a woman aged 25 to 39 who had been exposed to COVID-19. The conserved cysteine and the conserved F or W are not part of the CDR3 here. Some rows mark clone size as missing; the rest say once, few, many or name a class of expanded clone.

v_call: TRBV9
clone_size: few
cdr3_aa: ASSPQGIEAF

v_call: TRBV19
clone_size: .
cdr3_aa: ASSNSPQGGKRGYT

v_call: TRBV3-1/TRBV3-2
clone_size: .
cdr3_aa: AVAGTAYQETQY

v_call: TRBV19
clone_size: .
cdr3_aa: ASSRRGNTEAF

v_call: TRBV30
clone_size: .
cdr3_aa: AWTSGGGGQGETQY

v_call: TRBV6-5
clone_size: .
cdr3_aa: ASDSRSIYEQY

v_call: TRBV20-1
clone_size: .
cdr3_aa: SASWTGTNQPQH

v_call: TRBV6-5
clone_size: .
cdr3_aa: ATYKRLSGTYEQY

v_call: TRBV7-2
clone_size: .
cdr3_aa: ASSLTGSSYEQY

v_call: TRBV11-2
clone_size: .
cdr3_aa: ASSRETGTQY

v_call: TRBV5-1
clone_size: once
cdr3_aa: ASSLGAGSNQPQH

v_call: TRBV5-1
clone_size: .
cdr3_aa: ASSWSSEVGNTIY

v_call: TRBV6-5
clone_size: .
cdr3_aa: ASRDTHNSPLH

v_call: TRBV5-1
clone_size: few
cdr3_aa: ASSLQGALTSGNTIY

v_call: TRBV14
clone_size: .
cdr3_aa: ASSPPIKGIPLHSNQPQH

v_call: TRBV11-3
clone_size: .
cdr3_aa: ASRPGQGAHEQY

v_call: TRBV11-2
clone_size: .
cdr3_aa: ASSFLVGGNTEAF

v_call: TRBV11-3
clone_size: .
cdr3_aa: ASSSRQGNSPLH

v_call: TRBV19
clone_size: .
cdr3_aa: ASTNSGANVLT

v_call: TRBV30
clone_size: .
cdr3_aa: AWSTGSDTEAF

v_call: TRBV2
clone_size: .
cdr3_aa: ADGGGADTQY

v_call: TRBV2
clone_size: .
cdr3_aa: ASSEWEDSNQPQH

v_call: TRBV5-1
clone_size: .
cdr3_aa: ASSLAGQGAYEQY

v_call: TRBV19
clone_size: .
cdr3_aa: ASSMGQDRGGHSPLH

v_call: TRBV6-6
clone_size: .
cdr3_aa: ASSGETDTQY

v_call: TRBV28
clone_size: .
cdr3_aa: ASRRDRGLNEQY

v_call: TRBV7-8
clone_size: .
cdr3_aa: ASSLNRLVGIGSQY

v_call: TRBV30
clone_size: .
cdr3_aa: AWSPQEGGYT

v_call: TRBV24-1
clone_size: .
cdr3_aa: ATSGRGGLPYSNQPQH